This entry describes one T cell receptor (beta chain). Antigen specificity is unknown. Survey-level resolution applied to immunoSEQ assay v3.0. The method was immunoSEQ multiplex PCR; TCRdb's version includes in-frame clones alone and lacks a portion of them. The top ten hold around 15% of the sample, which has some 18,000 clones, over 65% seen once. This sample was taken from a study of long-term antiretroviral therapy in people with HIV. Findings and limits, study-wide: ART was followed by higher diversity that remained below transplant donor controls.

V shed 3 bases and J shed 3 bases, with 12 bases lying between them. CDR3 length: 15 amino acids. Germline assignment: CDR1 SNHLY and CDR2 FYNNEI. The chain joins TRBV2 to TRBJ1-5; D might be TRBD1 (5 bases). The sequence derives from a woman aged 45-65 years with HIV. The specimen comprised unsorted PBMCs, sampled 0.5 years before starting antiretroviral therapy. CDR3 nucleotides: TGTGCCAGCAGTGACCCTAGGGGTCCCAATCAGCCCCAGCATTTT. Amino acids: CASSDPRGPNQPQHF.